This T cell receptor beta chain was recorded in a study of blood T cell repertoires in COVID-19. For the study at large: COVID-19 samples from acute and convalescent phases originated in the United States, Italy and Spain.

During active infection, Seattle patients enrolled and were then monitored through disease. Produced via immunoSEQ multiplex PCR; TCRdb's table is partial and in-frame only. The data contain about 52,000 clones, 81% of them seen just once; the ten biggest clones take up roughly a quarter. This CDR3 is 15 amino acids long. Germline assignment: CDR1 SSHAT and CDR2 FNYEAQ (reference sequence). In regard to this clone: Its ends do not fully match the called genes, so a read error is possible.

The chain uses TRBV7-7 and TRBJ2-2; D is perhaps TRBD2 (6 bases). The TCR comes from a woman aged 80 or over with COVID-19, enrolled during active disease. Sequenced input: peripheral blood. The CDR3: CASSSGELRTGELFF. The CDR3 DNA is TGTGCTAGCAGCTCGGGGGAATTGAGGACCGGGGAGCTGTTTTTT.